This T cell receptor (beta chain) was captured in a study of T cell responses to AZD1222 COVID-19 vaccine. Study results and caveats: White British people made up most donors, females outnumbered males, and clonal diversity was possibly underestimated. Only a handful of people who got AZD1222 tested seropositive at baseline.

Note on this clone: Its antigen remains unidentified.

This table comes from immunoSEQ multiplex PCR, and its TCRdb copy is limited to in-frame clones, with some not included. Seen here are 90,000 to 120,000 clones, 89% observed once, and the top ten hold less than 8%. This CDR3 has 15 amino acids. Germline CDR1 MGHRA, CDR2 YSYEKL. J lost 8 bases, V lost 2 bases, and 3 bases had no gene match. Sequences were derived from peripheral blood, sampled on day 0 of AZD1222 vaccination. The V call is TRBV4-1, the J call TRBJ2-4; 13 positions agree with TRBD2. This sequence originates from an adult in good health. CDR3 loop: CASSQRTSGSYIQYF. The CDR3 bases are TGCGCCAGCAGCCAACGGACTAGCGGGAGTTACATTCAGTACTTC.